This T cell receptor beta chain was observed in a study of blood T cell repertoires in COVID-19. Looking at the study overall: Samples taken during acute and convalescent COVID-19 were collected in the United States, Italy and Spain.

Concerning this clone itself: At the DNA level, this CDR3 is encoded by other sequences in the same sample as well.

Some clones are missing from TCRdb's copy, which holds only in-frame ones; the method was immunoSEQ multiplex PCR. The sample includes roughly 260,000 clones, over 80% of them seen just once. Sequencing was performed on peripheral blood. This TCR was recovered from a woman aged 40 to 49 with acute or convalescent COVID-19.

The CDR3 region has the DNA TGTGCCAGCAGCGTAGGGACAACTCAAGAGACCCAGTACTTC. It translates to CASSVGTTQETQYF. The chain employs TRBV9 and TRBJ2-5; the D gene is possibly TRBD1 (5 bases). This CDR3 has 14 residues. Trimming took off 0 bases at V and 2 bases at J, with 8 bases between the two ends. CDR1 is SGDLS, CDR2 YYNGEE, per germline.